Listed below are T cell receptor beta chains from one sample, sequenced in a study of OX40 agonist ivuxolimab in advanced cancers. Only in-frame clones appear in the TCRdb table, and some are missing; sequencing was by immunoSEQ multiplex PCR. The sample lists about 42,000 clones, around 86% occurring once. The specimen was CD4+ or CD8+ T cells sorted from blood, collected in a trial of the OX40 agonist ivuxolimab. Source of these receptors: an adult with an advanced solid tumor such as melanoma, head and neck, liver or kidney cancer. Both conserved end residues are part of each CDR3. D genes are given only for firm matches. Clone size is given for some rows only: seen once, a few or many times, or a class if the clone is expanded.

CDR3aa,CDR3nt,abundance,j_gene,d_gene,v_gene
CATGGTEAFF,TGTGCCACCGGGGGTACTGAAGCTTTCTTT,NA,TRBJ1-1,NA,TRBV15
CASSARGHAQETQYF,TGTGCCAGCAGCGCCCGTGGGCATGCGCAAGAGACCCAGTACTTC,NA,TRBJ2-5,NA,TRBV13
CASRVSGTVYEQYF,TGTGCCAGCAGAGTTTCAGGGACAGTCTACGAGCAGTACTTC,NA,TRBJ2-7,TRBD1,TRBV2
CASSEDFGGYKEQFF,TGTGCCAGCAGTGAAGACTTCGGCGGGTATAAGGAGCAGTTCTTC,few,TRBJ2-1,NA,TRBV6-1
CASSQWAVSYNEQFF,TGCGCCAGCAGCCAATGGGCGGTCTCCTACAATGAGCAGTTCTTC,NA,TRBJ2-1,NA,TRBV4-1
CASSIAVGEKLFF,TGTGCCAGTAGTATTGCAGTCGGTGAAAAACTGTTTTTT,NA,TRBJ1-4,NA,TRBV19
CASSFGGPYNEQFF,TGTGCCAGCAGTTTCGGCGGACCCTACAATGAGCAGTTCTTC,NA,TRBJ2-1,NA,TRBV27
CSVERFDGTDTQYF,TGCAGCGTTGAAAGATTTGACGGCACAGATACGCAGTATTTT,NA,TRBJ2-3,NA,TRBV29-1
CASSIRETYEQYF,TGTGCCAGTAGTATCCGGGAAACCTACGAGCAGTACTTC,NA,TRBJ2-7,NA,TRBV19
CASSDTDTQYF,TGTGCCAGTAGTGACACAGATACGCAGTATTTT,NA,TRBJ2-3,NA,TRBV19
CATHGGDGYYGYTF,TGTGCCACCCATGGGGGGGATGGGTACTATGGCTACACCTTC,NA,TRBJ1-2,NA,TRBV6-5
CSVVLTSGLYNEQFF,TGCAGCGTTGTACTTACTAGCGGATTGTACAATGAGCAGTTCTTC,NA,TRBJ2-1,TRBD2,TRBV29-1
CASSFDWEAKNIQYF,TGTGCCAGCAGCTTCGACTGGGAAGCCAAAAACATTCAGTACTTC,NA,TRBJ2-4,NA,TRBV11-2
CASRTIDGKLFF,TGTGCCAGCAGAACCATCGACGGAAAACTGTTTTTT,NA,TRBJ1-4,NA,TRBV28
CAWSRSLLYGYTF,TGTGCCTGGAGTCGAAGCCTCCTCTATGGCTACACCTTC,few,TRBJ1-2,NA,TRBV30
CAKTMNEQFF,TGTGCCAAAACTATGAATGAGCAGTTCTTC,NA,TRBJ2-1,NA,TRBV2
CASSRTGNGYEQYF,TGTGCCAGCAGTCGGACAGGGAATGGTTACGAGCAGTACTTC,few,TRBJ2-7,TRBD1,TRBV28
CASSEALRASRTDTQYF,TGTGCCAGCAGTGAAGCGCTTCGGGCGTCTCGCACAGATACGCAGTATTTT,NA,TRBJ2-3,NA,TRBV2
CASSQTLHRDILLFNEKLFF,TGCGCCAGCAGCCAAACCCTACACCGGGACATCTTACTGTTTAATGAAAAACTGTTTTTT,once,TRBJ1-4,NA,TRBV4-3
CASSEPTGFYYEQYF,TGTGCCAGCAGTGAACCCACAGGGTTTTACTACGAGCAGTACTTC,NA,TRBJ2-7,NA,TRBV2
CASSSNYGYTF,TGTGCCAGCAGTTCAAACTATGGCTACACCTTC,NA,TRBJ1-2,NA,TRBV6-5
CASNRGGEAFF,TGTGCCAGCAACCGGGGGGGTGAAGCTTTCTTT,NA,TRBJ1-1,NA,TRBV6-1
CASSLVWWDEQFF,TGTGCCAGCAGCTTAGTTTGGTGGGATGAGCAGTTCTTC,NA,TRBJ2-1,NA,TRBV11-2
CASSSRGVYAFF,TGTGCCAGCAGCTCCAGGGGGGTTTATGCTTTCTTT,NA,TRBJ1-1,TRBD1,TRBV5-6